This TCR beta chain was recorded in a study of CD8 T cells in ankylosing spondylitis (dated by TCRdb to the late 2010s). Background for the entire study: T cell receptor beta repertoires were profiled in healthy donors and ankylosing spondylitis patients so that disease-linked TCR variants could be found. Samples of peripheral blood were taken, and for ankylosing spondylitis patients, synovial fluid was collected as well. The whole study cohort included 85 to 120 healthy donors and 20 to 30 ankylosing spondylitis patients.

TCRdb records Illumina HiSeq 2500 as the sequencer. Quantitative 5'-RACE with molecular barcodes was the method used to prepare the TCR beta libraries. The authors' pipeline ran thus. Disease-linked TCR variants were identified with a new computational method built on a probabilistic model of VDJ rearrangement. TCRdb passed the public sequencing reads through fastp at Q25 and MiXCR, retaining productive beta sequences. CDR3 protein duplicates are merged, each entry listing the most common genes and DNA. These V and J calls originate from TCRdb's pipeline instead of the authors' own analysis. The sample table holds around 220,000 distinct CDR3 sequences, of which roughly a tenth were seen once. The ten most abundant clones make up about 20% of the sample. Many counts were recorded for this clonotype. Its antigen is currently not known. No much larger clone exists at a distance of one base, and base qualities are not known.

Overall study outcomes, separate from this receptor: Some motif variants were previously reported in synovial fluid and blood of reactive arthritis patients, suggesting common disease-initiation mechanisms. Significant enrichment of the disease-linked clones was reported in matched synovial fluid samples from ankylosing spondylitis patients. Blood from ankylosing spondylitis patients appeared to be characterized by a TCR beta motif made up of under ten highly homologous amino acid variants. The disease-linked clones showed a CD8+ phenotype and occurred at relatively low frequencies in peripheral blood.

CDR1 and CDR2 were assigned from the germline V gene as SGHRS and YFSETQ. From cysteine to phenylalanine, the CDR3 is 14 amino acids long. Kept here is only the CDR3 DNA, which spans 42 bases and is read in frame from base 1. Relative to germline, V is 4 bases shorter and J is 0 bases shorter, with 8 bases between their ends. The receptor comes from a male donor with ankylosing spondylitis or in good health (not recorded which). The sample taken for sequencing was blood, either unsorted or a sorted T cell fraction (not recorded which). The chain links TRBV5-1 with TRBJ1-3; the D gene is unclear. The DNA sequence is given as TGCGCCAGCAGCATAGAAGCCTCTGGAAACACCATATATTTT. This codes for CASSIEASGNTIYF.